The TCR beta chain under discussion was sequenced for a study of blood T cell repertoires in COVID-19. Libraries were prepared by immunoSEQ multiplex PCR; TCRdb keeps only in-frame clonotypes and omits some of them. The sample holds fewer than 300,000 clones, about 82% seen once. CDR3 length equals 14 residues. Germline CDR1 MNHEY, CDR2 SVGAGI. V lost 6 bases, J lost 3 bases, and 14 bases lay in between. The chain recombines TRBV6-5 with TRBJ1-1; D gene ambiguous. The source material was peripheral blood. This clonotype was sampled from a man between 50 and 59 years old with active or convalescent COVID-19. In DNA form, the CDR3 reads TGTGCCAGCAGCTTTGAAAGCGTGTACACTGAAGCTTTCTTT. Translation: CASSFESVYTEAFF.